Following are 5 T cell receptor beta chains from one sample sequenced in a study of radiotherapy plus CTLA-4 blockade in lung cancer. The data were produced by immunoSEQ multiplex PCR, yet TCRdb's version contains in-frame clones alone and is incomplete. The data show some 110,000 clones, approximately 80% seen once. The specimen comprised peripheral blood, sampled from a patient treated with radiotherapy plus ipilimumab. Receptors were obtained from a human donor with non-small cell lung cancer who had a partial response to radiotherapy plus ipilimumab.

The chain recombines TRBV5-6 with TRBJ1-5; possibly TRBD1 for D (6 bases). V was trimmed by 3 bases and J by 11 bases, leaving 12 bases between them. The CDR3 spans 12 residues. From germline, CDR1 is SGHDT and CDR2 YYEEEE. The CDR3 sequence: CASSSGQLAQHF. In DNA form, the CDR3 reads TGTGCCAGCAGCTCTGGACAGCTGGCCCAGCATTTT. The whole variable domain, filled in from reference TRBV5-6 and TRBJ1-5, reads DAGVTQSPTHLIKTRGQQVTLRCSPKSGHDTVSWYQQALGQGPQFIFQYYEEEERQRGNFPDRFSGHQFPNYSSELNVNALLLGDSALYLCASSSGQLAQHFGDGTRLSIL.

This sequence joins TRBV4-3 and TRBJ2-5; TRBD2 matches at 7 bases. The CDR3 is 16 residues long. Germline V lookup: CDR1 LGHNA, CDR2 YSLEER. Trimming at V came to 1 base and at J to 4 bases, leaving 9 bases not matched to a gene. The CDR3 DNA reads TGCGCCAGCAGCCAAGTTAATGGACTAGGGACAGAGACCCAGTACTTC. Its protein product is CASSQVNGLGTETQYF.

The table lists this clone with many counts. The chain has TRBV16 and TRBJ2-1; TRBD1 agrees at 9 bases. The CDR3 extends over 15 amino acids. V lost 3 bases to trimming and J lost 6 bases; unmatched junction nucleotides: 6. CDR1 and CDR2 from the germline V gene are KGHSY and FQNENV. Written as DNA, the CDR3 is TGTGCCAGCAGCCAGTGGGAGACAGGGGGCAATGAGCAGTTCTTC. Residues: CASSQWETGGNEQFF.

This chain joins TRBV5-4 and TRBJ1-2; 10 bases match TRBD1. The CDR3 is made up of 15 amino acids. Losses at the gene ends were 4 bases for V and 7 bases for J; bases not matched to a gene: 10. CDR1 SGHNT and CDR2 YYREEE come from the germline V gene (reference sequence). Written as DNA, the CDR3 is TGTGCCAGCAGCCCGGGACAGGGGCTTATGGGTGGCTACACCTTC. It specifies CASSPGQGLMGGYTF.

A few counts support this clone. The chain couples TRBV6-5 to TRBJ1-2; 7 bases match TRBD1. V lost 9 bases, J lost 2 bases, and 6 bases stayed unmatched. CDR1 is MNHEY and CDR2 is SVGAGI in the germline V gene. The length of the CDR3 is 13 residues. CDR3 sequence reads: CASGDRQNYGYTF. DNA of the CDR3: TGTGCCAGTGGGGACAGACAAAACTATGGCTACACCTTC.